One sample yielded the 24 T cell receptor beta chains listed below, sequenced in a study of shared clonotypes between healthy human individuals. Assay used: immunoSEQ multiplex PCR; TCRdb lists only in-frame clones, some missing. In the table there are about 2.3 million clones, 80% to 95% of which are singletons. The specimen sequenced was naive CD4+ T cells from PBMCs. Subset here: CD45RA+ positively selected. These receptors were taken from a young man in good health. Some clones in this sample may be carry-over from other donors' samples.

CDR3: CASRPGGGPHTQYF. CDR3 bases: TGTGCCAGCAGACCAGGGGGGGGGCCACATACGCAGTATTTT. The rearrangement links TRBV28 to TRBJ2-3; D might be TRBD1 or TRBD2, each matching 7 bases. There are 14 residues in the CDR3. Germline V gene lookup returns CDR1 MDHEN and CDR2 SYDVKM. V was pared by 6 bases and J by 7 bases, with 17 bases between.

This clone was recorded once. The same CDR3 arises from other DNA sequences in this sample as well. This chain joins TRBV27 and TRBJ1-2, with 10 bases matching TRBD1. Trimming took 3 bases from V and 5 from J; bases not matched to a gene: 3. Germline V lookup: CDR1 MNHEY, CDR2 SMNVEV (reference sequence). The CDR3 extends over 14 amino acids. The CDR3 nucleotides read TGTGCCAGCAGTTTCAGGGACAGGGGTTATGGCTACACCTTC. Translated, it gives CASSFRDRGYGYTF.

V and J are TRBV7-3 and TRBJ2-1, with D maybe TRBD2 (7 bases). Germline CDR1 is SGHTA and CDR2 is FQGTGA. The V and J ends lost 5 bases and 5 bases respectively, with 22 bases between them. CDR3 size: 17 residues. The CDR3 DNA reads TGTGCCAGCAGCACCGCACCGGCAGGGGCGGGAGACAATGAGCAGTTCTTC. Residues: CASSTAPAGAGDNEQFF.

This clone showed up just once. The chain uses TRBV7-8 and TRBJ2-7, with D perhaps assigned TRBD1 or TRBD2 (6 bases each). The CDR3 has 13 amino acids. Germline V lookup: CDR1 SGHVS, CDR2 FQNEAQ. Trimming stripped 3 bases from V and 6 bases from J, with 12 bases between. The CDR3 region is CASSFGGPREQYF. The CDR3 nucleotides are TGTGCCAGCAGCTTTGGGGGGCCTCGCGAGCAGTACTTC.

The rearrangement links TRBV6-5 to TRBJ1-1, with no clear D. CDR3 size: 14 residues. Germline lookup yields CDR1 MNHEY and CDR2 SVGAGI. V was cut by 0 bases and J by 1 base, with 6 bases left in between. CDR3 residues: CASSYSNGNTEAFF. In DNA, the CDR3 is TGTGCCAGCAGTTACTCGAATGGGAACACTGAAGCTTTCTTT.

The chain joins TRBV6-5 to TRBJ2-7, with D perhaps matching TRBD1 or TRBD2 (6 bases each). The CDR3 covers 14 residues. Looked up from germline, CDR1 is MNHEY and CDR2 is SVGAGI. Trimming shortened V by 0 bases and J by 6 bases, and 12 bases separated the two germline ends. The CDR3 reads CASSYSRGAVEQYF. In nucleotides, the CDR3 is TGTGCCAGCAGTTACTCAAGGGGGGCGGTCGAGCAGTACTTC.

This chain uses TRBV28 with TRBJ2-5; D gene uncertain. Per the germline V gene, CDR1 is MDHEN and CDR2 is SYDVKM. V lost 6 bases to trimming and J lost 2 bases, with 10 bases between them. The CDR3 has 13 amino acids. CDR3 in DNA: TGTGCCAGCAGCTTCTCCGCTCAAGAGACCCAGTACTTC. Translating it yields CASSFSAQETQYF.

The rearrangement links TRBV19 to TRBJ2-3; D is unclear. The germline V gene encodes CDR1 LNHDA and CDR2 SQIVND (reference sequence). Trimming took 3 bases from V and 1 from J, leaving 8 bases between them. The CDR3 sequence is 14 residues long. The CDR3 nucleotides read TGTGCCAGTAGTATTAGTGCACGCACAGATACGCAGTATTTT. It specifies CASSISARTDTQYF.

This rearrangement joins TRBV10-1 to TRBJ1-1, with a possible D match to TRBD1 (6 bases). This CDR3 comprises 16 residues. Trimming stripped 6 bases from V and 5 bases from J, with 22 bases between. Germline V gene lookup returns CDR1 WNHNN and CDR2 SYGVQD (reference sequence). CDR3 coding DNA: TGCGCCAGCAGAGGAAATAAGCGGGGGCGAAGGACTGAAGCTTTCTTT. This gives the protein CASRGNKRGRRTEAFF.

The chain links TRBV6-1 to TRBJ2-3; weak D call: TRBD2 (6 bases). CDR3 size: 15 residues. Trimming stripped 1 base from V and 10 bases from J, with 18 bases between. Per the germline V gene, CDR1 is MNHNS and CDR2 is SASEGT. CDR3 sequence: CASSEGAAGTPSQYF. The CDR3 DNA follows: TGTGCCAGCAGTGAAGGGGCAGCCGGGACTCCCTCGCAGTATTTT.

The genes are TRBV25-1 and TRBJ2-1; 13 nucleotides align to TRBD2. The CDR3 has 16 amino acids. V lost 7 bases and J lost 6; bases outside the gene matches: 9. CDR1 MGHDK and CDR2 SYGVNS come from the germline V gene. The CDR3 loop is CASTGTSGKQLNEQFF. The CDR3 DNA follows: TGTGCCAGCACTGGGACTAGCGGGAAACAACTCAATGAGCAGTTCTTC.

The chain has TRBV18 and TRBJ1-1; possibly TRBD1 for D (5 bases). The germline V and J ends were trimmed by 6 bases and 6 bases, with 14 bases remaining between them. This CDR3 comprises 13 residues. Germline loops: CDR1 KGHSH, CDR2 LQKENI. The CDR3 reads CASSGGEGSEAFF. CDR3 DNA sequence: TGTGCCAGCTCCGGTGGGGAGGGGTCTGAAGCTTTCTTT.

On this clone itself: Distinct nucleotide sequences in the sample also encode this CDR3. The rearrangement links TRBV28 to TRBJ2-5, with D unclear. Germline V gene sequence: CDR1 MDHEN, CDR2 SYDVKM. The CDR3 consists of 14 residues. V gave up 1 base and J gave up 2 bases, with 8 bases separating them. The CDR3 region is CASSLSDSQETQYF. The CDR3 DNA sequence: TGTGCCAGCAGTTTATCCGACTCTCAAGAGACCCAGTACTTC.

V gene TRBV27 combines with J gene TRBJ2-2; 11 bases map to TRBD2. This CDR3 contains 16 residues. Per the germline V gene, CDR1 is MNHEY and CDR2 is SMNVEV (reference sequence). Trimming removed 6 bases from V and 1 base from J; junction bases left unmatched: 4. The CDR3 DNA reads as TGTGCCAGCAGCCGACTAGCGGGGAAGAACACCGGGGAGCTGTTTTTT. It is translated as CASSRLAGKNTGELFF.

This clone occurred once. This chain links TRBV5-8 with TRBJ1-2, with D unclear. Trimming removed 4 bases from V and 4 bases from J, with 17 bases in between. Germline CDR1 and CDR2: SGHTS and YDEGEE. CDR3 length: 15 residues. The CDR3 nucleotides are TGTGCCAGCAGCAATCCACACCGAACCCCCTATGGCTACACCTTC. Translated, it gives CASSNPHRTPYGYTF.

The chain uses TRBV6-1 and TRBJ2-7; D gene unclear. Trimming took off 7 bases at V and 3 bases at J, with 16 bases between the two ends. The CDR3 has 14 residues. Germline lookup yields CDR1 MNHNS and CDR2 SASEGT. The CDR3 loop is CASKYTGVNYEQYF. The CDR3 bases are TGTGCCAGCAAGTATACGGGCGTTAACTACGAGCAGTACTTC.

The chain employs TRBV5-1 and TRBJ1-2, with a weak D call TRBD1 (6 bases). The CDR3 covers 14 residues. CDR1 SGHRS and CDR2 YFSETQ come from the germline V gene. V was shortened by 4 bases and J by 4 bases, with 14 bases between the two germline ends. The CDR3, as DNA: TGCGCCAGCAGCCCCGAGGACAGAAGCTATGGCTACACCTTC. Translated, it gives CASSPEDRSYGYTF. The full variable domain, with the rest looked up from reference TRBV5-1 and TRBJ1-2, is KAGVTQTPRYLIKTRGQQVTLSCSPISGHRSVSWYQQTPGQGLQFLFEYFSETQRNKGNFPGRFSGRQFSNSRSEMNVSTLELGDSALYLCASSPEDRSYGYTFGSGTRLTVV.

The V and J genes are TRBV18 and TRBJ2-2; 12 positions match TRBD2. The germline V gene encodes CDR1 KGHSH and CDR2 LQKENI. The length of the CDR3 is 16 residues. Trimming cost V 6 bases and J 7 bases; bases outside gene matches: 9. The CDR3 loop is CASSDGRLAGVGELFF. CDR3 nucleotide sequence: TGTGCCAGCTCGGACGGGCGACTAGCGGGAGTCGGGGAGCTGTTTTTT.

V gene TRBV15 combines with J gene TRBJ2-3; 7 bases are shared with TRBD1. The germline V gene has CDR1 LNHNV and CDR2 YYDKDF (reference sequence). The CDR3 has 13 residues. J lost 9 bases, V lost 1 base, and 4 bases had no gene match. The CDR3: CATSRATGETQYF. The CDR3 region has the DNA TGTGCCACCAGCAGAGCTACAGGGGAAACGCAGTATTTT.

CDR3: CASRVPGTETQYF. CDR3 coding DNA: TGTGCCAGCCGAGTCCCAGGAACGGAGACCCAGTACTTC. The gene calls are TRBV6-5 and TRBJ2-5; D unclear. CDR1 and CDR2 (germline): MNHEY, SVGAGI. This CDR3 is 13 amino acids long. V lost 8 bases and J lost 5, with 15 bases in between.

The chain couples TRBV7-8 to TRBJ1-1; maybe TRBD1 (6 bases). The germline gives CDR1 SGHVS, CDR2 FQNEAQ. V lost 2 bases to trimming and J lost 3 bases, with 10 bases between them. The CDR3 consists of 14 residues. CDR3 in amino acids: CASSLREGDTEAFF. In nucleotides, the CDR3 is TGTGCCAGCAGCTTAAGGGAGGGGGACACTGAAGCTTTCTTT.

This clone has more than one count but fewer than ten. The chain combines TRBV5-6 with TRBJ1-1, with D perhaps TRBD1 (5 bases). Germline CDR1 SGHDT, CDR2 YYEEEE. V lost 2 bases and J lost 3, with 8 bases in between. There are 13 residues in the CDR3. Here the CDR3 DNA reads TGTGCCAGCAGCTTTGACAGAGACACTGAAGCTTTCTTT. It codes for CASSFDRDTEAFF.

The chain carries TRBV15 and TRBJ1-2; D is ambiguous. The CDR3 has 15 residues. CDR1 and CDR2 (germline): LNHNV, YYDKDF (reference sequence). Trimming left V 1 base short and J 0 bases short, with 9 bases between. The CDR3 coding sequence is TGTGCCACCAGCAGAGGCCAGAGGGCTAACTATGGCTACACCTTC. Encoded protein: CATSRGQRANYGYTF.

The rearrangement uses TRBV30 and TRBJ1-3, with D unresolved. The CDR3 runs to 13 residues. V lost 4 bases to trimming and J lost 2 bases, with 9 bases between them. Per the germline V gene, CDR1 is GTSNPN and CDR2 is SVGIG (reference sequence). In DNA, the CDR3 is TGTGCCTGGATGATCGGGGCTGGAAACACCATATATTTT. This translates into CAWMIGAGNTIYF.